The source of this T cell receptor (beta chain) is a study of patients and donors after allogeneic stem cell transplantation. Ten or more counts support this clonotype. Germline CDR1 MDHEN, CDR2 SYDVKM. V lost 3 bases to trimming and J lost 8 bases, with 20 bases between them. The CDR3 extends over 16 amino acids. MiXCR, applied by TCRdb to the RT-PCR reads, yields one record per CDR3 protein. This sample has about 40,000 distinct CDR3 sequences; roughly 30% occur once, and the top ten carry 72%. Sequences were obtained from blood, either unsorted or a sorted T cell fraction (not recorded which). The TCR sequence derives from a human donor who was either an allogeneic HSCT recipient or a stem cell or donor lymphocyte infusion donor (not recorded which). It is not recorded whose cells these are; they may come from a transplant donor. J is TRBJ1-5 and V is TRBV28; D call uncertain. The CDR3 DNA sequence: TGTGCCAGCAGTTTCTCCAGGATCTTGATCTTAGAGCCCCAGCATTTT. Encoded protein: CASSFSRILILEPQHF.